These T cell receptor beta chains were read from a single sample in a study of blood T cell repertoires in COVID-19. The method was immunoSEQ multiplex PCR; TCRdb's version includes in-frame clones alone and lacks a portion of them. The data show roughly 230,000 clones, with about 80% seen just once and approximately 7% held by the top ten. Source material: peripheral blood. Every receptor here comes from a woman in her forties or fifties with acute or convalescent COVID-19. CDR3s include the opening cysteine and the closing phenylalanine or tryptophan.

TRBV4-1	CASSQELAYGYTF
TRBV4-1	CASSQDRDRVGQPQHF
TRBV24-1	CATSEAGVDTQYF
TRBV4-1	CASSQILALESYEQYF
TRBV9	CASSPLTTNEKLFF
TRBV7-2	CASSLASSSADTQYF
TRBV7-2	CASSLNRLNTEAFF
TRBV2	CASSTARGRHF
TRBV2	CASSEVSSNQPQHF
TRBV30	CAWRTVSSYNEQFF
TRBV27	CASSLSALETQYF
TRBV7-2	CASRRSGTGAYEQYF
TRBV11-2	CASSLFAGWDEQFF
TRBV28	CASSPAGTTPNEQFF
TRBV29-1	CSVNGGPGELFF
TRBV5-1	CASSPSGGDGGYTF
TRBV3-1/TRBV3-2	CASSHSGRGASPLHF
TRBV21-1	CASSKEAPPGGLAEPSYNEQFF
TRBV4-1	CASSQDRRGPYHLYGGYTF
TRBV30	CAWVDRGPNGYTF
TRBV5-1	CASSLGLQANTGELFF
TRBV14	CASSQRLAGIPGELFF
TRBV3-1/TRBV3-2	CASSLQKTSGRANIQYF
TRBV11-2	CASSSLGAEAFF
TRBV5-1	CASSLGTGLVETQYF
TRBV19	CATSQGQPQHF
TRBV28	CASSILAGDYEQYF
TRBV7-2	CASSDRETYEQYF
TRBV5-6	CASSLRGGSTEAFF
TRBV27	CASSLGGGYGYTF
TRBV6-2/TRBV6-3	CASSDDDLPGKNEQFF
TRBV6-6	CASSYSMAMNTEAFF
TRBV10-1	CASSERRVTANTGELFF
TRBV29-1	CSAGTGGLNTEAFF
TRBV29-1	CSVPGLAGGNEQFF
TRBV9	CASSVEAENTGELFF
TRBV24-1	CATSRDTYTGELFF
TRBV19	CASSIQGGRGYTF
TRBV25-1	CASSREIGRETQYF